This T cell receptor beta chain originates from a study of Graves' ophthalmopathy and Graves' hyperthyroidism. On the study more broadly: Peripheral blood was gathered at the point of initial diagnosis, before any treatment started.

This clonotype came up a few times. The antigen is unknown. Study-level results: Classification of ophthalmopathy versus stable hyperthyroidism by a 13-signature model yielded about 90% sensitivity and just over 80% specificity.

Amplified material comprised TCR beta CDR3 regions derived from RNA transcripts. The first-round RT-PCR employed HTBI primers together with the Qiagen OneStep RT-PCR kit. A multiplex PCR was then performed as the second round. TCRdb recomputed calls from the multiplex PCR reads with MiXCR, one row per CDR3 protein. The profile shows about 620,000 distinct CDR3 sequences, around a fifth of them singletons. Stable hyperthyroidism meant no ophthalmopathy within 18 months of follow-up. A diagnosis was made from clinical symptoms together with serum thyroxine, TRAb, thyroid ultrasound and orbital computed tomography. The V and J ends lost 0 bases and 0 bases respectively, with 5 bases between them. Germline V gene data show CDR1 as SQVTM and CDR2 as ANQGSEA. The CDR3 extends over 13 amino acids.

The chain employs TRBV29-1 and TRBJ1-1; D remains unclear. The clonotype originates from a woman younger than 35 with stable Graves' hyperthyroidism. Some clones in this sample may be carry-over from other donors' samples. The sample consisted of peripheral blood. DNA for the CDR3: TGCAGCGTTGAAGATCAGTTGAACACTGAAGCTTTCTTT. It encodes CSVEDQLNTEAFF.